This entry lists 2 T cell receptor beta chains sequenced from one sample in a study of control samples from healthy donors and cancer patients. Some clones are missing from TCRdb's copy, which holds only in-frame ones; the method was immunoSEQ multiplex PCR. The sample gives approximately 94,000 clones, 86% of which show up once; roughly 1.3% is in the top ten. The material sequenced was blood. The origin of the receptors is a woman aged 45-60 years in good health.

The J gene is TRBJ2-1, the V gene TRBV5-3; TRBD2 matches at 13 bases. TRBV5-3 is placed among ORFs of uncertain function. CDR3 length: 16 amino acids. Unmatched junction bases numbered 7, after V lost 5 bases and J lost 5 bases. The CDR3 region is CARRPTSGGSDNEQFF. CDR3 nucleotides: TGTGCCAGAAGGCCGACTAGCGGGGGGTCGGACAATGAGCAGTTCTTC.

The chain carries TRBV20-1 and TRBJ1-3; D is ambiguous. The CDR3 length is 11 residues. Per germline, CDR1 DFQATT and CDR2 SNEGSKA (reference sequence). The V gene lost 6 bases and the J gene lost 8 bases, with 11 bases spanning the gap. This CDR3 reads CSAVSLDTIYF. The CDR3 DNA reads as TGCAGTGCCGTATCCCTGGACACCATATATTTT.